This T cell receptor beta chain was obtained from a study of control samples from healthy donors and cancer patients. The table came from immunoSEQ multiplex PCR; TCRdb's copy has only in-frame clones and leaves some out. The sample contains about 160,000 clones, about 94% of which appear only once. This CDR3 region has 12 residues. V was clipped by 7 bases and J by 4 bases, with 10 bases between them. Germline V gene data show CDR1 as LGHNA and CDR2 as YNFKEQ. The J gene is TRBJ1-2, the V gene TRBV4-2; D remains unclear. This receptor was obtained from a man aged 60-69 years with colorectal cancer. The specimen was PBMCs. CDR3 bases: TGTGCCAGCACCGGACGTAGCTATGGCTACACCTTC. This codes for CASTGRSYGYTF.